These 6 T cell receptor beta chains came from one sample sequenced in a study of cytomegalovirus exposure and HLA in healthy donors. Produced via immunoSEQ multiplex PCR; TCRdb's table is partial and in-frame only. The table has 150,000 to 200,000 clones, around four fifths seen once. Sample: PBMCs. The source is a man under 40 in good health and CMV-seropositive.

The CDR3 reads CASRDTGGPETQYF. The CDR3 nucleotides are TGTGCCAGTAGAGATACGGGGGGGCCGGAGACCCAGTACTTC. The chain recombines TRBV19 with TRBJ2-5, with 8 bases matching TRBD2. The CDR3 length is 14 residues. Trimming removed 6 bases from V and 5 bases from J; junction bases left unmatched: 8. Per germline, CDR1 LNHDA and CDR2 SQIVND (reference sequence).

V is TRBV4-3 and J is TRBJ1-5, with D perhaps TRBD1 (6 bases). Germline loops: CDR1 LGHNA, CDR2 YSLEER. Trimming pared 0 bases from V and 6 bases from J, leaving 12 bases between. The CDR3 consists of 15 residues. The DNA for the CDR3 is TGCGCCAGCAGCCAAGATCTAGGGGGTATTCAGCCCCAGCATTTT. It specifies CASSQDLGGIQPQHF.

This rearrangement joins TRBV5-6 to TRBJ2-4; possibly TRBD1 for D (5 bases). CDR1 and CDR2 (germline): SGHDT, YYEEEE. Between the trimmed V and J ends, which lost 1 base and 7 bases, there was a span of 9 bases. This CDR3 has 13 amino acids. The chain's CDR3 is CASSLQGMNIQYF. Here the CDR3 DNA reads TGTGCCAGCAGCTTGCAGGGTATGAACATTCAGTACTTC.

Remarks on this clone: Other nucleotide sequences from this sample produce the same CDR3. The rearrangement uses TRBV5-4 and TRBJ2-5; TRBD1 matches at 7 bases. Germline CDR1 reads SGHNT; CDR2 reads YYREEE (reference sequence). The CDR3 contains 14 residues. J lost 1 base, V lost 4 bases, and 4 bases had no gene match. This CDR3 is CASSLGQTQETQYF. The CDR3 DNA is TGTGCCAGCAGCCTGGGACAGACCCAAGAGACCCAGTACTTC.

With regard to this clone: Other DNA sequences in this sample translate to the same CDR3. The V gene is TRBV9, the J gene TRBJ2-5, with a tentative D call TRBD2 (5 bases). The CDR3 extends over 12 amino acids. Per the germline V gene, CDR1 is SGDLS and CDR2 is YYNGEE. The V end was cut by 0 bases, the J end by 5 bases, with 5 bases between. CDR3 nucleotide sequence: TGTGCCAGCAGCGTAGCGGGGGAGACCCAGTACTTC. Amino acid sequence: CASSVAGETQYF.

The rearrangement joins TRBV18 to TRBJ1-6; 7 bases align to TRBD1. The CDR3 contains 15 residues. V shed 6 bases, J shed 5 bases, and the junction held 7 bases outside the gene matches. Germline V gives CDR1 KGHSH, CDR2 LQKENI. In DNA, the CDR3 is TGTGCCAGCTCCCCGGGACAGAAAAATAATTCACCCCTCCACTTT. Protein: CASSPGQKNNSPLHF.